One and the same sample provided the 3 T cell receptor beta chains below, sequenced in a study of identical twins. TCRdb called the 5' RACE reads again in MiXCR, with one record for every CDR3 protein. Of 1.5 million to 2 million distinct CDR3 sequences detected, more than 30% appear once; the ten largest clones hold about 0.3%. What was sequenced was cord blood. These receptors all stem from a newborn girl in good health.

The sample holds a few counts of this clonotype. This rearrangement joins TRBV11-2 to TRBJ2-6; D remains unclear. Looked up from germline, CDR1 is SGHAT and CDR2 is FQNNGV. V gave up 1 base and J gave up 2 bases, with 9 bases separating them. The CDR3 loop spans 16 amino acids. The DNA of the CDR3 is TGTGCCAGCAGCTTAGGTCCCAGAGCTGGGGCCAACGTCCTGACTTTC. Its protein is CASSLGPRAGANVLTF.

The V and J genes are TRBV6-1 and TRBJ1-2; unclear D gene. This CDR3 is built from 13 residues. Trimming shortened V by 4 bases and J by 3 bases, and 9 bases separated the two germline ends. The germline gives CDR1 MNHNS, CDR2 SASEGT. This chain's CDR3 is CASSVGQHYGYTF. The CDR3 nucleotides read TGTGCCAGCAGTGTTGGGCAACACTATGGCTACACCTTC.

This clonotype has more than one count but fewer than ten. V and J are TRBV4-1 and TRBJ2-3; D possibly corresponds to TRBD1 (6 bases). The CDR3 sequence is 17 residues long. V gave up 2 bases and J gave up 6 bases, with 21 bases separating them. CDR1 MGHRA and CDR2 YSYEKL come from the germline V gene. The CDR3: CASSQLPRQATGDTQYF. The CDR3 region has the DNA TGCGCCAGCAGCCAACTCCCTCGACAGGCCACAGGGGATACGCAGTATTTT.